This is a list of T cell receptor beta chains from one sample in a study of cytomegalovirus exposure and HLA in healthy donors. Here immunoSEQ multiplex PCR was the method, and the copy in TCRdb shows in-frame clones only, minus some. The data show over 80,000 clones, 60% to 75% seen once. Sequenced: PBMCs. These receptors came from a female donor in good health and CMV-seropositive. The CDR3 runs from the conserved cysteine through the conserved F or W. The order of the fields is clone size, D gene, J gene, V gene, CDR3 DNA, CDR3 protein. D genes are given only for firm matches. Clone size, where shown, is once, few, many, or a class for clones that have expanded.

-	-	TRBJ1-5	TRBV7-2	TGTGCCAGCAGCTTACAACAGAGCAATCAGCCCCAGCATTTT	CASSLQQSNQPQHF
-	-	TRBJ1-2	TRBV2	TGTGCCAGCAGTGATGGGGGCCTCCGGACCTATGGCTACACCTTC	CASSDGGLRTYGYTF
many	TRBD1	TRBJ1-5	TRBV18	TGTGCCAGCTCACCTGGGACAGGGGGACTCCAGCATTTT	CASSPGTGGLQHF
-	-	TRBJ2-2	TRBV4-2	TGTGCCAGCAGCCAAGTTGGCGTCGGGGCCGGGGAGCTGTTTTTT	CASSQVGVGAGELFF
-	-	TRBJ2-7	TRBV28	TGTGCCAGCGTAAGGGGGGACAGTCCCTACGAGCAGTACTTC	CASVRGDSPYEQYF
-	-	TRBJ1-2	TRBV28	TGTGCCAGCAGTTTATATGGGCCCGGACAGAACTATGGCTACACCTTC	CASSLYGPGQNYGYTF
-	-	TRBJ1-2	TRBV5-4	TGTGCCAGCAGGCGAATCGGAGGGAACTATGGCTACACCTTC	CASRRIGGNYGYTF
few	TRBD1	TRBJ1-4	TRBV6-5	TGTGCCAGCAGTTCGAACAGGGGGGGGGAAAAACTGTTTTTT	CASSSNRGGEKLFF
few	TRBD1	TRBJ1-4	TRBV9	TGTGCCAGCAGCGTACGAACAGGGGCTAATGAAAAACTGTTTTTT	CASSVRTGANEKLFF
-	TRBD2	TRBJ2-1	TRBV29-1	TGCAGCGGCCAAAGCGGGAGCTCCTACAATGAGCAGTTCTTC	CSGQSGSSYNEQFF
-	TRBD2	TRBJ2-1	TRBV27	TGTGCCAGCTCCATCGGGAGGTCCTACAATGAGCAGTTCTTC	CASSIGRSYNEQFF
-	TRBD2	TRBJ2-1	TRBV6-5	TGTGCCAGCAGCCTACTAGCGGAATCCTACAATGAGCAGTTCTTC	CASSLLAESYNEQFF
once	TRBD1	TRBJ2-1	TRBV5-1	TGCGCCAGCAGCTTGGCAGCCCGGACAGGGGAAGGCAATGAGCAGTTCTTC	CASSLAARTGEGNEQFF
few	TRBD2	TRBJ2-7	TRBV6-5	TGTGCCAGCAGTCGGGGGGTGACGAGCTCCTACGAGCAGTACTTC	CASSRGVTSSYEQYF
-	-	TRBJ2-2	TRBV5-1	TGCGCCAGCAGCTTAGGACAGAACACCGGGGAGCTGTTTTTT	CASSLGQNTGELFF
-	-	TRBJ2-1	TRBV5-1	TGCGCCAGCAGCCCGGTGTCATACAATGAGCAGTTCTTC	CASSPVSYNEQFF
-	TRBD1	TRBJ2-1	TRBV28	TGTGCCAGCAACGGGGACAGAAGCTCCTCCGGCTACAATGAGCAGTTCTTC	CASNGDRSSSGYNEQFF
-	TRBD1	TRBJ2-7	TRBV4-2	TGTGCCAGCAGTACCGGGACAGGGTTATACGAGCAGTACTTC	CASSTGTGLYEQYF
-	-	TRBJ2-5	TRBV9	TGTGCCAGCAGCTCTGAAGGCCGGGGGTGGGAGACCCAGTACTTC	CASSSEGRGWETQYF
-	-	TRBJ1-4	TRBV4-1	TGCGCCAGCAGCCAAGTATCGGGAGGAGCAACTAATGAAAAACTGTTTTTT	CASSQVSGGATNEKLFF
once	TRBD2	TRBJ2-5	TRBV30	TGTGCCTGGAGTGTCGGGGGGCAAGAGACCCAGTACTTC	CAWSVGGQETQYF
-	TRBD1	TRBJ2-7	TRBV2	TGTGCCAGCAGAGCACGACAGGGCTCTGACGAGCAGTACTTC	CASRARQGSDEQYF
once	-	TRBJ2-3	TRBV5-4	TGTGCCAGCAGTCGGACTCTTGATACGCAGTATTTT	CASSRTLDTQYF
few	-	TRBJ2-2	TRBV4-1	TGCGCCAGCAGCCAAGGGGCACTAGCGAACACCGGGGAGCTGTTTTTT	CASSQGALANTGELFF
-	TRBD2	TRBJ2-3	TRBV7-2	TGTGCCAGCAGCTTTAGCGGGAGAGGGAATACGCAGTATTTT	CASSFSGRGNTQYF
-	-	TRBJ1-5	TRBV19	TGTGCCAGCAACAGGGATAAATTTGGTCAGCCCCAGCATTTT	CASNRDKFGQPQHF
-	-	TRBJ1-2	TRBV28	TGTGCCGAGGGGGGGTCCGGCTATGGCTACACCTTC	CAEGGSGYGYTF
once	TRBD2	TRBJ2-3	TRBV4-3	TGCGCCAGCAGCCCTAGCGGGGGGGGCCTCACAGATACGCAGTATTTT	CASSPSGGGLTDTQYF
-	-	TRBJ2-4	TRBV4-3	TGCGCCAGCGCAATGAGGAGGGCCAACATTCAGTACTTC	CASAMRRANIQYF
-	TRBD2	TRBJ2-7	TRBV11-2	TGTGCCAGCAGCTATAGGGCGACTAGCCCGACCTACGAGCAGTACTTC	CASSYRATSPTYEQYF
-	TRBD1	TRBJ1-4	TRBV28	TGTGCCAGCAGTTTGATCCCGGGACAGAGTAATGAAAAACTGTTTTTT	CASSLIPGQSNEKLFF
-	-	TRBJ2-3	TRBV29-1	TGCAGCGTCGGCCAGGTCGCCACAGATACGCAGTATTTT	CSVGQVATDTQYF
-	-	TRBJ1-1	TRBV7-2	TGTGCCAGCAGCTTAACGGGGTTGCAGAACACTGAAGCTTTCTTT	CASSLTGLQNTEAFF
-	-	TRBJ1-2	TRBV29-1	TGCAGCGTTCTCGGTGGGGGGGGCGATTCTTATGGCTACACCTTC	CSVLGGGGDSYGYTF
-	TRBD1	TRBJ1-3	TRBV4-2	TGTGCCAGCAGCCCAGGGGACAGCTCTTCCTCTGGAAACACCATATATTTT	CASSPGDSSSSGNTIYF